This T cell receptor (beta chain) was profiled in a study of blood T cell repertoires in COVID-19. Data came from immunoSEQ multiplex PCR; TCRdb stores just in-frame clones and leaves some out. The sample shows more than 200,000 clones, around 86% of them seen only once. Recruitment covered roughly 24 US areas and drew participants whose ages spanned roughly 18 to 100 years. V was cut by 5 bases and J by 1 base, with 8 bases left in between. CDR1 is SEHNR, CDR2 FQNEAQ, per germline (reference sequence). CDR3 length: 13 amino acids. The origin of this receptor is a young man in a cohort exposed to, infected with or recovered from COVID-19 (not recorded which). V usage is TRBV7-9 and J usage is TRBJ1-1; D is ambiguous. The sequenced sample consisted of PBMCs or T cells enriched from blood (not recorded which). CDR3 loop: CASSPTANTEAFF. CDR3 DNA sequence: TGTGCCAGCAGCCCTACAGCGAACACTGAAGCTTTCTTT.